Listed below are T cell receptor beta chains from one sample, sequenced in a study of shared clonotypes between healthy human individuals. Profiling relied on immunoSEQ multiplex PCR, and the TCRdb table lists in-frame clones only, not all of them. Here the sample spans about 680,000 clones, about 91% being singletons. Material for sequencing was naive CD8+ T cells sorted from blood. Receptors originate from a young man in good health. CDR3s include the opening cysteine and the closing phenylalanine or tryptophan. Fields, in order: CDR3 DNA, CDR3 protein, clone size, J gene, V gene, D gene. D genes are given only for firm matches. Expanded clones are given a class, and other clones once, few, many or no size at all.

DNA: TGTGCCAGCGGACCAGGAGCAGCGGGAGAGGAGACCCAGTACTTC; CDR3: CASGPGAAGEETQYF; size: once; J: TRBJ2-5; V: TRBV7-2; D: TRBD2
DNA: TGTGCCAGCAGCTTAGAAAGACTAGCGGGCTACGAGCAGTACTTC; CDR3: CASSLERLAGYEQYF; size: NA; J: TRBJ2-7; V: TRBV7-8; D: TRBD2
DNA: TGTGCCAGCAGTGGAACCATGAACACTGAAGCTTTCTTT; CDR3: CASSGTMNTEAFF; size: NA; J: TRBJ1-1; V: TRBV6-6; D: NA
DNA: TGTGCCAGCAGTTTAGCCAGGACTAACTATGGCTACACCTTC; CDR3: CASSLARTNYGYTF; size: NA; J: TRBJ1-2; V: TRBV27; D: NA
DNA: TGCAGCGTTGAAGATGAACGGGAGGGCTACGAGCAGTACTTC; CDR3: CSVEDEREGYEQYF; size: NA; J: TRBJ2-7; V: TRBV29-1; D: TRBD2
DNA: TGTGCCAGCAGTGAAGCGTGGTCACTAGCGGTCAATGAGCAGTTCTTC; CDR3: CASSEAWSLAVNEQFF; size: NA; J: TRBJ2-1; V: TRBV6-1; D: TRBD2
DNA: TGTGCCACCAGGCTAGGGGAGACCCAGTACTTC; CDR3: CATRLGETQYF; size: NA; J: TRBJ2-5; V: TRBV2; D: NA
DNA: TGCAGCGGGGAGGACCACTCCTACAATGAGCAGTTCTTC; CDR3: CSGEDHSYNEQFF; size: NA; J: TRBJ2-1; V: TRBV29-1; D: NA
DNA: TGCGCCAGCAGCTCATCCGGGACAGGGGAGGCCGGGGAGCTGTTTTTT; CDR3: CASSSSGTGEAGELFF; size: NA; J: TRBJ2-2; V: TRBV5-1; D: TRBD1
DNA: TGCGCCAGCAGCTGGACGGGACAGGTGAATCAGCCCCAGCATTTT; CDR3: CASSWTGQVNQPQHF; size: NA; J: TRBJ1-5; V: TRBV5-1; D: TRBD1
DNA: TGTGCCAGCAGCTTCGAGGTCGGGGAGCTGTTTTTT; CDR3: CASSFEVGELFF; size: once; J: TRBJ2-2; V: TRBV11-2; D: NA
DNA: TGTGCCAGCAGTTCCCGGACAGGGTCCCACGAGCAGTACTTC; CDR3: CASSSRTGSHEQYF; size: NA; J: TRBJ2-7; V: TRBV28; D: TRBD1
DNA: TGTGCCAGTAGTATACAGGGAGGTGGCAATCAGCCCCAGCATTTT; CDR3: CASSIQGGGNQPQHF; size: NA; J: TRBJ1-5; V: TRBV19; D: NA
DNA: TGTGCCAGCAAGAGGGTGGCTCGGAGTGGCTACACCTTC; CDR3: CASKRVARSGYTF; size: few; J: TRBJ1-2; V: TRBV27; D: NA
DNA: TGTGCCAGCAGCTCGTACGTGGCCGCTGAGCAGTTCTTC; CDR3: CASSSYVAAEQFF; size: NA; J: TRBJ2-1; V: TRBV11-2; D: NA
DNA: TGTGCCAGCAGTCTGGGACTAGCGCTGAACGAGCAGTACTTC; CDR3: CASSLGLALNEQYF; size: NA; J: TRBJ2-7; V: TRBV27; D: TRBD2
DNA: TGCGCCAGCAGCCAAATCAGGCAGGCAACCTACGAGCAGTACTTC; CDR3: CASSQIRQATYEQYF; size: NA; J: TRBJ2-7; V: TRBV4-1; D: NA
DNA: TGTGCCAGCAGTTTATCCCAGAATGGCTACACCTTC; CDR3: CASSLSQNGYTF; size: once; J: TRBJ1-2; V: TRBV27; D: NA
DNA: TGTGCCAGCAGTCCTACGGACAGATTTGCTGACTACGAGCAGTACTTC; CDR3: CASSPTDRFADYEQYF; size: NA; J: TRBJ2-7; V: TRBV6-6; D: NA
DNA: TGTGCCAGCAGCTTAGGACTCGGGGAGCAGTTCTTC; CDR3: CASSLGLGEQFF; size: few; J: TRBJ2-1; V: TRBV7-9; D: NA
DNA: TGCAGCGTTTTGTTTATCGGTGGCGTCTCTAACTATGGCTACACCTTC; CDR3: CSVLFIGGVSNYGYTF; size: NA; J: TRBJ1-2; V: TRBV29-1; D: NA
DNA: TGTGCCAGCAGTTTGGGGACAGGCCCCTACGAGCAGTACTTC; CDR3: CASSLGTGPYEQYF; size: few; J: TRBJ2-7; V: TRBV27; D: TRBD1
DNA: TGTGCCAGCAGCCGCGGGACGGCGCTAGACAATGAGCAGTTCTTC; CDR3: CASSRGTALDNEQFF; size: NA; J: TRBJ2-1; V: TRBV9; D: NA
DNA: TGTGCCAGCAGTTTACGGGCCGTTCGGAGCATTCAGTACTTC; CDR3: CASSLRAVRSIQYF; size: NA; J: TRBJ2-4; V: TRBV27; D: NA
DNA: TGCGCCAGCAGCGGGCCCCCGGGGGGCAACTGGCACGAGCAGTACTTC; CDR3: CASSGPPGGNWHEQYF; size: NA; J: TRBJ2-7; V: TRBV5-1; D: NA
DNA: TGTGCCACCAGCACCCGGGGAATAGCTGTACACAATGAGCAGTTCTTC; CDR3: CATSTRGIAVHNEQFF; size: NA; J: TRBJ2-1; V: TRBV15; D: NA
DNA: TGTGCCAGTAGTACCCCCGTGTGGGCTGAAGCTTTCTTT; CDR3: CASSTPVWAEAFF; size: NA; J: TRBJ1-1; V: TRBV19; D: NA
DNA: TGTGCCAGCAGTCGTAGGTACGAGCAGTACTTC; CDR3: CASSRRYEQYF; size: NA; J: TRBJ2-7; V: TRBV6-1; D: NA
DNA: TGTGCCAGCAGCCTCCCTTTGGAGGACGGCTACACCTTC; CDR3: CASSLPLEDGYTF; size: NA; J: TRBJ1-2; V: TRBV13; D: NA
DNA: TGTGCCAGCAGTTTCCCCGCATCAACTGCAACTAATGAAAAACTGTTTTTT; CDR3: CASSFPASTATNEKLFF; size: NA; J: TRBJ1-4; V: TRBV28; D: NA
DNA: TGTGCCAGCAGCTCGCAAACTAGCATGAAGTACAATGAGCAGTTCTTC; CDR3: CASSSQTSMKYNEQFF; size: NA; J: TRBJ2-1; V: TRBV7-9; D: NA